This T cell receptor (beta chain) was recovered during a study of CD8 T cells in Susac syndrome. Study context: Patients with Susac syndrome had blood drawn and were at that point therapy-naive, on corticosteroids, or on intravenous immunoglobulin alone. General study findings and limits: CD4+ T cell repertoires in Susac syndrome exhibited no evidence of clonal expansion.

Negative isolation yielded CD4+ and CD8+ T cells, and FACS enriched TEMRA cells. Note on this clonotype: Antigen: not known.

Germline CDR1 reads MDHEN; CDR2 reads SYDVKM. Trimming shortened V by 3 bases and J by 4 bases, and 9 bases separated the two germline ends. The CDR3 extends over 13 amino acids. RNA totalling about 0.5 to 1 ug underwent reverse transcription with random hexamers. MiXCR, run by TCRdb on the immunoSEQ multiplex PCR reads, gives a single entry per CDR3 protein. The sample records about 150,000 distinct CDR3 sequences, around 96% being singletons. This receptor was obtained from a human donor with Susac syndrome. The rearrangement uses TRBV28 and TRBJ2-5; D remains unclear. The sample consisted of CD4+ T cells from PBMCs. Here the CDR3 reads CASSLATTETQYF. The CDR3 DNA reads as TGTGCCAGCAGTTTGGCGACGACAGAGACCCAGTACTTC.